This T cell receptor beta chain was retrieved from a study of breast tumors, draining lymph nodes, adjacent tissues. Study-level points and caveats: Tumor and nontumor repertoires were significantly more similar in luminal-like than in basal-like breast cancer. Tumor repertoires ranked between lymph nodes and nontumor tissue in diversity, with V and J gene preferences. Most tumor T cells seemingly derive from lymph node, then expand in tumor.

One entry per CDR3 protein, called by TCRdb with MiXCR from the multiplex PCR reads. Of 100,000 to 150,000 distinct CDR3 sequences listed, approximately 20% are singletons. Breast cancer patients provided tissue from their axillary draining lymph nodes. This clonotype was observed many times. Its antigen remains unknown. Germline CDR1 reads MNHNS; CDR2 reads SASEGT. V was pared by 2 bases and J by 1 base, with 18 bases between. The length of the CDR3 is 17 residues. The V gene is TRBV6-1, the J gene TRBJ2-7; D is perhaps TRBD2 (5 bases). This receptor was taken from a female donor with breast cancer. Some clones in this sample may be carry-over from other donors' samples. The sequenced sample consisted of axillary lymph node tissue. CDR3 coding DNA: TGTGCCAGCAGTGAAAATGGCTGGGGAGTCCTGTCCTACGAGCAGTACTTC. The encoded protein is CASSENGWGVLSYEQYF.